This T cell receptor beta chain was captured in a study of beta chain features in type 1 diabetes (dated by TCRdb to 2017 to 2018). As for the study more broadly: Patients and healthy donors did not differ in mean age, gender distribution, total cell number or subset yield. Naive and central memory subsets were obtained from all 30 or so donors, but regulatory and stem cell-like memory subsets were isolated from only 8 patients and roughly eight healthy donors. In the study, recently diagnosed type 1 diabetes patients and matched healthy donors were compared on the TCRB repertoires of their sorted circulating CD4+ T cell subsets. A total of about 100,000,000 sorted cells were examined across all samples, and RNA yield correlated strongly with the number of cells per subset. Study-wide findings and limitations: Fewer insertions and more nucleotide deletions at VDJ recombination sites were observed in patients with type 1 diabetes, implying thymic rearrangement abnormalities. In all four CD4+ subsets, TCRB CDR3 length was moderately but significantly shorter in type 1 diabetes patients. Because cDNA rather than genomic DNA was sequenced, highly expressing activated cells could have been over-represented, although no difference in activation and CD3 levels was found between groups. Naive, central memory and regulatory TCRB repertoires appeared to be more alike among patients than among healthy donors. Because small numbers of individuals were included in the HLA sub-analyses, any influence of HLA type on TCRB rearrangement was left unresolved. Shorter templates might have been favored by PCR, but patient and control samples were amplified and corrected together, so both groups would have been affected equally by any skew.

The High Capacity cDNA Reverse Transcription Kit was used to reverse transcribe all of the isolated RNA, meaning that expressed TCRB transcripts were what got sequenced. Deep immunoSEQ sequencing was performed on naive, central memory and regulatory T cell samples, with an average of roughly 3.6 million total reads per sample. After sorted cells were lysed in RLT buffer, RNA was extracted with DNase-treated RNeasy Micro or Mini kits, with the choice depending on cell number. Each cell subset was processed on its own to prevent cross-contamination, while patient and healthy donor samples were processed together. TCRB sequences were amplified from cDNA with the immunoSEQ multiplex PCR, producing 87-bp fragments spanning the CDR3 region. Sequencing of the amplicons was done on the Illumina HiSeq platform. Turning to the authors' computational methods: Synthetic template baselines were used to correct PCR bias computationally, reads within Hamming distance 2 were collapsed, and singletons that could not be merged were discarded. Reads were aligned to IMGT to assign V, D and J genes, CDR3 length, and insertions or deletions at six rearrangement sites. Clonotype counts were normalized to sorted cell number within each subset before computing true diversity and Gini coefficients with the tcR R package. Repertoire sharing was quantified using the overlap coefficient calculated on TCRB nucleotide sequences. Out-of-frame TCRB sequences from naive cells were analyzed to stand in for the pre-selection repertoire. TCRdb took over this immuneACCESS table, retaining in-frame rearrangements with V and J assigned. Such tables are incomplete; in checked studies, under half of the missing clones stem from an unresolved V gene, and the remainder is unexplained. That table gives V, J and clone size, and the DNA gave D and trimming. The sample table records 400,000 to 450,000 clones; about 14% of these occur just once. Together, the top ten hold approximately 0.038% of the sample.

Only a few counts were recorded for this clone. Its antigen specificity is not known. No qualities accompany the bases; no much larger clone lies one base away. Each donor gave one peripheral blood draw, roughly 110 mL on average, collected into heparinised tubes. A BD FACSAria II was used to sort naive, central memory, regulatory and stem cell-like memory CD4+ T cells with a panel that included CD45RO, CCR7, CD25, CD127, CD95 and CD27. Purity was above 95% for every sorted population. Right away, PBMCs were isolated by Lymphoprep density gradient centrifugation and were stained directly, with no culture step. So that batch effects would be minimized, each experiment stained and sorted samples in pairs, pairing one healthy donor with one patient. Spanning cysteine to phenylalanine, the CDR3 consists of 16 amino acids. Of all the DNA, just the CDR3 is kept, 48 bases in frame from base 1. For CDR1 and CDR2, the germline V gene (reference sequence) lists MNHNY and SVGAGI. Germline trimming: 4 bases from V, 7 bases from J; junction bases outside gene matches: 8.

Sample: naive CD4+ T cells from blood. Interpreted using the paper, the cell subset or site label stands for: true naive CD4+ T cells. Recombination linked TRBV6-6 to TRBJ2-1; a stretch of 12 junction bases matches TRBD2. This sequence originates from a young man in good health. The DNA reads TGTGCCAGCAGTTCCTTACTAGCGGGAGGAAGGAATGAGCAGTTCTTC. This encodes CASSSLLAGGRNEQFF.